The rows below give T cell receptor beta chains drawn from one sample of a study of tumor-infiltrating lymphocytes in primary liver carcinoma. TCRdb reprocessed the multiplex PCR reads with MiXCR, giving one entry per CDR3 protein. The data show roughly 53,000 distinct CDR3 sequences, 70% to 80% seen once. Sequencing used liver tumor tissue from sampling region 2. The receptors here all came from a man between 35 and 55 years old with primary liver carcinoma and hepatitis B virus infection. Each CDR3 is given with its conserved first and last residue. A D gene is named only where the DNA matches it firmly. The listing skips clone size in some rows; elsewhere it reads once, few, many or a size class.

>few|TRBJ2-3|TRBV6-1|TRBD2
TGTGCCAGTAGTGAACCAGCTAGCGGGTCGTATAGCACAGATACGCAGTATTTC
CASSEPASGSYSTDTQYF
>once|TRBJ2-2|TRBV14|-
TGTGGCAGCGCGACGGCAGGGGCCGGGGAGCTGTTTTTT
CGSATAGAGELFF
>-|TRBJ2-7|TRBV6-1|-
TGTGCCAGCAGCTATCACTCCTACGAGCAGTACTTC
CASSYHSYEQYF
>-|TRBJ2-6|TRBV6-6|-
TGTGCTAGCAGTCCTATAGGGTCCGGGGCCAACGTCCTGACTTTC
CASSPIGSGANVLTF
>-|TRBJ2-7|TRBV6-1|-
TGTGCCAGCAGTTTAGGGCCCTCAGGCGAGGAGTACTTC
CASSLGPSGEEYF
>-|TRBJ2-2|TRBV11-2|-
TGTGCCAGCAGCTTAAGGGCGGCGAACACCGGGGAGTTGTTTTTT
CASSLRAANTGELFF
>-|TRBJ2-5|TRBV29-1|-
TGCAACGTTAAGCCCGCCAGCCACCGAGAGACCCAGTACTTC
CNVKPASHRETQYF
>medium-sized|TRBJ2-2|TRBV29-1|-
TGCAGTGCGTGGCGGGTAAACACCGGGGAGCTGTTTTTT
CSAWRVNTGELFF
>many|TRBJ2-1|TRBV5-1|-
TGCGCCAGCAGCTTAGGGCCTTCCTCCTACAATGAGCAGTTCTTC
CASSLGPSSYNEQFF
>-|TRBJ2-2|TRBV4-1|-
TGCGTCAGCAGTCAAATTATGGACGGGGAGCTGTTTTTT
CVSSQIMDGELFF
>-|TRBJ2-3|TRBV5-4|-
TGTGCCAGCAGCTCCACTACACGATCTAACACAGATATGCAGTATTTT
CASSSTTRSNTDMQYF
>-|TRBJ2-1|TRBV29-1|-
TGCAGTGTTGATGATCACGGCCGTGCGCAGTTCTTC
CSVDDHGRAQFF
>medium-sized|TRBJ2-1|TRBV29-1|-
TGCAGCGTTGAAGATATCTCGGGGGCTCTCCTACCCTACAATGAGCAGTTCTTC
CSVEDISGALLPYNEQFF
>-|TRBJ2-3|TRBV4-2|-
TGTGCCAACAGCCATGGGATAGATACGCAGTATTTT
CANSHGIDTQYF
>medium-sized|TRBJ2-3|TRBV11-1|TRBD2
TGTGCCAGCGCGGGGGGAGCTGGCACAGATACGCAGTATTTT
CASAGGAGTDTQYF
>many|TRBJ2-3|TRBV29-1|TRBD2
TGCAGCGTGATAGCGGGAGAAAGCACAGATACGCAGTATTTT
CSVIAGESTDTQYF
>-|TRBJ1-1|TRBV11-2|TRBD1
TGTGCCAGCAGCGGAGGCGGGACAGGGAATAATTTCTTT
CASSGGGTGNNFF
>-|TRBJ2-2|TRBV6-5|TRBD1
TGTGCCAGCAGTTACTTGACAGGGTTTCATACCGGGGAGCTGTTTTTT
CASSYLTGFHTGELFF
>many|TRBJ2-1|TRBV6-1|-
TGTGCCAGCAGTGTTCACAGGGCCCCTTCCAATGAGCAGTTCTTC
CASSVHRAPSNEQFF
>many|TRBJ2-3|TRBV5-6|-
TGTGCCAGCAGCTTGTTACAGGACGAGGATTTT
CASSLLQDEDF
>-|TRBJ1-6|TRBV28|TRBD1
TGTGCCAGCAGTTCAGGGGGCGGAGGAAATTCACCTCTCCACTTT
CASSSGGGGNSPLHF
>few|TRBJ1-2|TRBV4-1|-
TGCGCCAGCAGCCAAATAACAGGAGCTAACTATGGCCACATCTTC
CASSQITGANYGHIF
>few|TRBJ1-6|TRBV6-6|-
TGTGCCAGCAGTTACCGTTCAGGGGTGAGAGGATCACACATCCACTTT
CASSYRSGVRGSHIHF
>-|TRBJ2-7|TRBV10-1|-
TGCGCCAGCAGTGGGGCTGGCCCAGGATACGGGCAGTACTTC
CASSGAGPGYGQYF
>many|TRBJ2-2|TRBV4-1|-
TGCGCCAGCAGCCAAGATCAGGGGAGCACCGGGGAGCTGTTTTTT
CASSQDQGSTGELFF
>many|TRBJ1-2|TRBV5-5|TRBD1
TGTGCCAGCAGCTTGGGACAGGGGAACTATGGCTACACCTTC
CASSLGQGNYGYTF
>-|TRBJ1-2|TRBV14|-
TGTGCCACCAGCCAAGTCGGGGGTGACTATGGTTACACCTTC
CATSQVGGDYGYTF
>-|TRBJ2-7|TRBV10-2|-
TGCCCCAGCAGTGAGTCTTCTGGTTATGCCTACGAGCAGTACTTC
CPSSESSGYAYEQYF
>-|TRBJ2-3|TRBV6-2/TRBV6-3|-
TGTGCCAGCAATGAGACAGCCTCCACAGATACGCAGTATTTT
CASNETASTDTQYF